The 12 T cell receptor beta chains presented below share a single source sample, sequenced in a study of blood T cell repertoires in COVID-19. TCRdb keeps only in-frame clones here, not all; method: immunoSEQ multiplex PCR. The data hold roughly 100,000 clones, with about four fifths observed a single time. The specimen sequenced was peripheral blood. Receptor source: a woman of 80 years or more with active or convalescent COVID-19.

This rearrangement joins TRBV5-6 to TRBJ2-1; D gene ambiguous. Germline V gene data show CDR1 as SGHDT and CDR2 as YYEEEE. This CDR3 is built from 15 residues. Trimming left V 0 bases short and J 2 bases short, with 9 bases between. CDR3 sequence: CASSLDLTPYNEQFF. The DNA for the CDR3 is TGTGCCAGCAGCTTGGATCTGACACCCTACAATGAGCAGTTCTTC. Complete variable domain (other parts from reference TRBV5-6 and TRBJ2-1): DAGVTQSPTHLIKTRGQQVTLRCSPKSGHDTVSWYQQALGQGPQFIFQYYEEEERQRGNFPDRFSGHQFPNYSSELNVNALLLGDSALYLCASSLDLTPYNEQFFGPGTRLTVL.

The chain carries TRBV9 and TRBJ2-1; 7 nucleotides agree with TRBD2. In germline, CDR1 is SGDLS, CDR2 YYNGEE. V was pared by 3 bases and J by 0 bases, with 3 bases of the junction left unmatched. This CDR3 comprises 15 residues. The CDR3 reads CASSAREGSYNEQFF. CDR3 nucleotide sequence: TGTGCCAGCAGCGCTAGGGAGGGCTCCTACAATGAGCAGTTCTTC.

V gene TRBV5-1 combines with J gene TRBJ2-3, with 7 bases that match TRBD2. CDR1 is SGHRS, CDR2 YFSETQ, per germline. This CDR3 spans 13 amino acids. The J segment lost 1 base and the V segment lost 9 bases, leaving 5 bases of the junction unmatched. The CDR3 is CANPGLRTDTQYF. CDR3 sequence (DNA): TGCGCCAATCCGGGACTACGCACAGATACGCAGTATTTT.

The V gene is TRBV2, the J gene TRBJ1-4; weak D call: TRBD1 (5 bases). The CDR3 has 14 amino acids. Germline V gives CDR1 SNHLY, CDR2 FYNNEI. Trimming took 3 bases from V and 7 from J, leaving 12 bases between them. In nucleotides, the CDR3 is TGTGCCAGCAGTGACCAGGGTCTGGCTGAAAAACTGTTTTTT. This sequence encodes CASSDQGLAEKLFF.

The V and J genes are TRBV30 and TRBJ1-4; 8 nucleotides line up with TRBD1. CDR1 and CDR2 (germline): GTSNPN, SVGIG (reference sequence). The CDR3 totals 14 residues. The ends lost 4 bases at V and 8 bases at J; junction bases unmatched: 9. The CDR3 region has the DNA TGTGCCTGGACCCCACTTTGGACAGGGGAAAAACTGTTTTTT. This encodes CAWTPLWTGEKLFF. The variable domain in full, with the rest retrieved from reference TRBV30 and TRBJ1-4, is SQTIHQWPATLVQPVGSPLSLECTVEGTSNPNLYWYRQAAGRGLQLLFYSVGIGQISSEVPQNLSASRPQDRQFILSSKKLLLSDSGFYLCAWTPLWTGEKLFFGSGTQLSVL.

The chain is built from TRBV6-2 or TRBV6-3 and TRBJ2-5, with 8 bases matching TRBD1. V dropped 5 bases and J dropped 4; count of bases not matched to a gene: 3. CDR3 size: 13 residues. In germline, CDR1 is MNHEY, CDR2 SVGEGT. This CDR3 reads CASSRTGTETQYF. In nucleotides, the CDR3 is TGTGCCAGCAGTCGGACAGGGACAGAGACCCAGTACTTC.

This clone was seen a handful of times. The chain combines TRBV9 with TRBJ1-2, with D possibly TRBD1 on 6 matching bases. CDR1 and CDR2 from the germline V gene are SGDLS and YYNGEE. V gave up 4 bases and J gave up 7 bases, with 17 bases separating them. The CDR3 runs 14 residues. The CDR3 region has the DNA TGTGCCAGCAGCCCCCCCCAGGGGCGGGTTGGCTACACCTTC. As protein: CASSPPQGRVGYTF.

This chain connects TRBV7-2 to TRBJ2-2, with 8 bases aligning to TRBD1. The junction had 12 bases not matched to a gene; V was cut back by 1 base and J by 2 bases. The CDR3 extends over 19 amino acids. The germline CDR1 and CDR2 sequences are SGHTA and FQGNSA. The CDR3 spells CASSLVFRGRRTNTGELFF. The CDR3 DNA reads as TGTGCCAGCAGCTTAGTGTTCAGGGGGCGGAGGACCAACACCGGGGAGCTGTTTTTT.

The chain uses TRBV3-1 (or the pseudogene TRBV3-2) and TRBJ2-1; 10 nucleotides align to TRBD2. V lost 3 bases to trimming and J lost 4 bases; unmatched junction nucleotides: 6. The germline CDR1 and CDR2 sequences are LGHDT and YNNKEL (reference sequence). The CDR3 extends over 16 amino acids. CDR3 sequence reads: CASSHTSGATYNEQFF. DNA for the CDR3: TGTGCCAGCAGCCATACTAGCGGGGCGACATACAATGAGCAGTTCTTC.

The chain uses TRBV4-3 and TRBJ2-5, with a tentative D call TRBD2 (5 bases). V was trimmed by 0 bases and J by 5 bases, leaving 13 bases between them. Looked up from germline, CDR1 is LGHNA and CDR2 is YSLEER. This CDR3 region has 15 residues. The chain's CDR3 is CASSQDNAGWETQYF. DNA for the CDR3: TGCGCCAGCAGCCAAGATAACGCGGGTTGGGAGACCCAGTACTTC.

V is TRBV18 and J is TRBJ1-1; D not resolved. Germline CDR1 and CDR2: KGHSH and LQKENI. The CDR3 is 15 amino acids. V lost 1 base to trimming and J lost 0 bases, with 9 bases between them. CDR3 region: CASSPHDIMNTEAFF. In DNA, the CDR3 is TGTGCCAGCTCACCACATGACATCATGAACACTGAAGCTTTCTTT. Drawing the rest from reference TRBV18 and TRBJ1-1, the complete variable domain is NAGVMQNPRHLVRRRGQEARLRCSPMKGHSHVYWYRQLPEEGLKFMVYLQKENIIDESGMPKERFSAEFPKEGPSILRIQQVVRGDSAAYFCASSPHDIMNTEAFFGQGTRLTVV.

The chain couples TRBV10-3 to TRBJ2-3, with 11 bases that match TRBD2. CDR3 length: 14 amino acids. J lost 0 bases, V lost 10 bases, and 3 bases had no gene match. From germline, CDR1 is ENHRY and CDR2 SYGVKD. DNA for the CDR3: TGTGCCACGACTAGCGGGACTAGCACAGATACGCAGTATTTT. It codes for CATTSGTSTDTQYF.